This note documents a single T cell receptor beta chain sequence. From germline, CDR1 is SNHLY and CDR2 FYNNEI. The CDR3 consists of 13 residues. The V and J ends lost 3 bases and 0 bases respectively, with 5 bases between them. The data were obtained in a study of blood T cell repertoires in COVID-19. Clones were sequenced by immunoSEQ multiplex PCR, and TCRdb holds only the in-frame ones, with some missing. The sample carries about 200,000 clones, approximately 91% recorded once. This clonotype was obtained from a man aged 18 to 35 with active or convalescent COVID-19. This sequence joins TRBV2 and TRBJ2-5; D is unresolved. Sequenced input: peripheral blood. The CDR3 spells CASSDDNQETQYF. In DNA, the CDR3 is TGTGCCAGCAGTGATGACAACCAAGAGACCCAGTACTTC.